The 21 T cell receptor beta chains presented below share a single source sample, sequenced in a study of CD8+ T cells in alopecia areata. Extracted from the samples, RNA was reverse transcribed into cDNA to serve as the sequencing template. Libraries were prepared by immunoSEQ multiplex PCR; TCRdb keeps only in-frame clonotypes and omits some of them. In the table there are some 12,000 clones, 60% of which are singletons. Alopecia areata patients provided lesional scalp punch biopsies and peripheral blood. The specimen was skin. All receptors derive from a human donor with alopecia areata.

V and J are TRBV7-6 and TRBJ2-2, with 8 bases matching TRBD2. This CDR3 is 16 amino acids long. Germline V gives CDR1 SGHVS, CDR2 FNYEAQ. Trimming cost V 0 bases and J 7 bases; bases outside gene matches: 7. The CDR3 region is CASSLAPIAGSGELFF. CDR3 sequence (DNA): TGTGCCAGCAGCTTAGCACCCATAGCGGGAAGCGGGGAGCTGTTTTTT.

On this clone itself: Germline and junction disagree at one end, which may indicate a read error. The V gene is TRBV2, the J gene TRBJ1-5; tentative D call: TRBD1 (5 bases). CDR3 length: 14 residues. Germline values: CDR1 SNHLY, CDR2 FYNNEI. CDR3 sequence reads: CASTELGQGQPQHF. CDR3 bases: TGTGCCAGCACTGAACTGGGGCAGGGACAGCCCCAGCATTTT.

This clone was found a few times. For the CDR3, the DNA is TGTGCCAGCAGGGAGGGAGCCACAGATACGCAGTATTTT. This sequence encodes CASREGATDTQYF. The chain is built from TRBV28 and TRBJ2-3; possibly TRBD2 for D (6 bases). The CDR3 is 13 amino acids. Trimming stripped 6 bases from V and 2 bases from J, with 9 bases between. Germline V gives CDR1 MDHEN, CDR2 SYDVKM.

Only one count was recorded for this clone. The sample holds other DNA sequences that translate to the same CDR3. The CDR3 DNA follows: TGTGCCAGCAGCCAAGAGGGACTAGCGGGAGGGTTAGCCAAAAACATTCAGTACTTC. It encodes CASSQEGLAGGLAKNIQYF. The chain has TRBV4-2 and TRBJ2-4; 16 nucleotides align to TRBD2. This CDR3 region has 19 residues. V dropped 0 bases and J dropped 0; count of bases not matched to a gene: 2. CDR1 and CDR2 (germline): LGHNA, YNFKEQ.

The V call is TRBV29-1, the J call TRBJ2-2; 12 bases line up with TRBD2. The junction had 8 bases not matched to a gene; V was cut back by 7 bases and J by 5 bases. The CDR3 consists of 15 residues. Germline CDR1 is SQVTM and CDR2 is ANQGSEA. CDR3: CSARLAGVITGELFF. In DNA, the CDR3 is TGCAGCGCTCGACTAGCGGGAGTCATAACCGGGGAGCTGTTTTTT.

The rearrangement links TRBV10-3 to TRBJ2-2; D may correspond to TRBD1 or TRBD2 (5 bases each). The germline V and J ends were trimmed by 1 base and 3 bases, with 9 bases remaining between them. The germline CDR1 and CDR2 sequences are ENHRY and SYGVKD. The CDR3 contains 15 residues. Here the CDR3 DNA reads TGTGCCATCAGTGAGTGGGGGATCGACACCGGGGAGCTGTTTTTT. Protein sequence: CAISEWGIDTGELFF.

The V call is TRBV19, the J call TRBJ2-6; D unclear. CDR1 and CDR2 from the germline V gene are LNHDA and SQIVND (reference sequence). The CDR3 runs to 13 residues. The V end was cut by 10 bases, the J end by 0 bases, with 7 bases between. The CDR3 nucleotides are TGTGCCACTGAGGACTCTGGGGCCAACGTCCTGACTTTC. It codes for CATEDSGANVLTF.

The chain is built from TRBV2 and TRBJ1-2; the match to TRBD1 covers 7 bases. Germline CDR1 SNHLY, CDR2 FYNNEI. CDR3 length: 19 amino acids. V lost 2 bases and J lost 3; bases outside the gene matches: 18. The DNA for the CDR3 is TGTGCCAGCAGTGAACCCACGATAGGACAGGCGGGGAACTACTATGGCTACACCTTC. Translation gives CASSEPTIGQAGNYYGYTF.

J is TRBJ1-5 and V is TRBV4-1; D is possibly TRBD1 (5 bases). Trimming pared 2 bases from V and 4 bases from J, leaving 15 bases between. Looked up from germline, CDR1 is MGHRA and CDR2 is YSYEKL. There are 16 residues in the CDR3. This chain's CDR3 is CASSQTGRVTNQPQHF. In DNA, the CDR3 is TGCGCCAGCAGCCAAACAGGAAGGGTTACAAATCAGCCCCAGCATTTT.

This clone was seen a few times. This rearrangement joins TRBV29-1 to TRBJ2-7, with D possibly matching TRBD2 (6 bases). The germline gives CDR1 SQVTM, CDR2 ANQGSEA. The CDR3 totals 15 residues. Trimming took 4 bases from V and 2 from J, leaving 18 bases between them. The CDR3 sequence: CSVVGAGGIAYEQYF. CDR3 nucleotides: TGCAGCGTTGTTGGGGCCGGCGGGATCGCCTACGAGCAGTACTTC.

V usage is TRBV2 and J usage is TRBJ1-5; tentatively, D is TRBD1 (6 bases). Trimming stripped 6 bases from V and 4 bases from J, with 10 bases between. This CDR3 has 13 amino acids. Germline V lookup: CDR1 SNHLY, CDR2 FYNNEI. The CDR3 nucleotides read TGTGCCAGCAGCGCGGGACAAAATCAGCCCCAGCATTTT. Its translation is CASSAGQNQPQHF.

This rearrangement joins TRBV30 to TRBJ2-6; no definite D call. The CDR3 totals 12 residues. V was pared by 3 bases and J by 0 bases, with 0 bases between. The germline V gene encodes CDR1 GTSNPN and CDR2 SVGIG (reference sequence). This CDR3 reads CAWSSGANVLTF. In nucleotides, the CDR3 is TGTGCCTGGAGCTCTGGGGCCAACGTCCTGACTTTC.

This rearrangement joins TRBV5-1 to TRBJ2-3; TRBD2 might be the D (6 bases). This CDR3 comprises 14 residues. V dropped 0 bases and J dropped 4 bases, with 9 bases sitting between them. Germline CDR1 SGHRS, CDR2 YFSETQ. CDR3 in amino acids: CASSLVPGADTQYF. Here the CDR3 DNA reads TGCGCCAGCAGCTTGGTCCCGGGAGCAGATACGCAGTATTTT.

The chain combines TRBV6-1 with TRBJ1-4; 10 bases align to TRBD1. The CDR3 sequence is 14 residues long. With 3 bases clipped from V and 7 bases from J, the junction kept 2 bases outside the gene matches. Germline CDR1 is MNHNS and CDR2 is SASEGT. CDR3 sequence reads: CASSEGQGFEKLFF. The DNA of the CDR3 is TGTGCCAGCAGTGAGGGACAGGGGTTTGAAAAACTGTTTTTT.

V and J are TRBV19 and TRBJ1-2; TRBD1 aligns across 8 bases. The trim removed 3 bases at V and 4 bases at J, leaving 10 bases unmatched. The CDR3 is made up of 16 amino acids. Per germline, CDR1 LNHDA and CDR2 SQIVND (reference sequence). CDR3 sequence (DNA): TGTGCCAGTAGTATGTCGACAGGGGATGGAGGCTATGGCTACACCTTC. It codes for CASSMSTGDGGYGYTF. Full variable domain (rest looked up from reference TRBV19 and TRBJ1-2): DGGITQSPKYLFRKEGQNVTLSCEQNLNHDAMYWYRQDPGQGLRLIYYSQIVNDFQKGDIAEGYSVSREKKESFPLTVTSAQKNPTAFYLCASSMSTGDGGYGYTFGSGTRLTVV.

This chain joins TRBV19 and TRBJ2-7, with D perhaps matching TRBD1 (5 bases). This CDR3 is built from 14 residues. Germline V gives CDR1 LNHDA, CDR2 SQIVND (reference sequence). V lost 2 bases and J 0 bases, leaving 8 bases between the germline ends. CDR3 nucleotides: TGTGCCAGTAGTATAAAAGGGGACTCCTACGAGCAGTACTTC. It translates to CASSIKGDSYEQYF.

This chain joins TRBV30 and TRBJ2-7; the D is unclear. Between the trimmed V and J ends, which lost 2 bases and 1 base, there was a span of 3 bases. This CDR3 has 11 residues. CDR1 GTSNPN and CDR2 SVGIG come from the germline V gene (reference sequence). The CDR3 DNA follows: TGTGCCTGGAGTCAGTCCTACGAGCAGTACTTC. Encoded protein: CAWSQSYEQYF.

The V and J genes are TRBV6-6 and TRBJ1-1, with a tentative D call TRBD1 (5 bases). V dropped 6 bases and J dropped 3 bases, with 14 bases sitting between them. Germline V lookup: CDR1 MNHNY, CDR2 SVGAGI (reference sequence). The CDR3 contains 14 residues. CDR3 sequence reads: CASSLQGGDTEAFF. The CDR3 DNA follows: TGTGCCAGCAGCCTCCAGGGCGGGGACACTGAAGCTTTCTTT.

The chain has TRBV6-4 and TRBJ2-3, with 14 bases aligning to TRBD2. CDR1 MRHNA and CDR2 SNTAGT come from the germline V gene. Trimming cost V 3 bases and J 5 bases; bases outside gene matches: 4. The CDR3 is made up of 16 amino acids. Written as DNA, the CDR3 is TGTGCCAGCAGTGAGGGACTAGCGGGAGATGGAGATACGCAGTATTTT. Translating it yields CASSEGLAGDGDTQYF.

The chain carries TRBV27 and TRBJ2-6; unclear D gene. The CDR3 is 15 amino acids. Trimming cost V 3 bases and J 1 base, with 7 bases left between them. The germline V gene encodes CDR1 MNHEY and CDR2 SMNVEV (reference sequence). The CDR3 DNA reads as TGTGCCAGCAGTTTCGTCTCTTCTGGGGCCAACGTCCTGACTTTC. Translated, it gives CASSFVSSGANVLTF.

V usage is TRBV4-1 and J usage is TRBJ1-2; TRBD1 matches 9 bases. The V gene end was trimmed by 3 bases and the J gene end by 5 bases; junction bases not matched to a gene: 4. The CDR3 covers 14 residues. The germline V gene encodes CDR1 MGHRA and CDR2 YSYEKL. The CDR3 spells CASSQTGQGYGYTF. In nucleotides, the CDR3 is TGCGCCAGCAGCCAGACAGGACAGGGGTATGGCTACACCTTC.